The 10 T cell receptor beta chains given below trace back to one sample, sequenced in a study of metastatic and nonmetastatic thyroid tumors. MiXCR re-clonotyped the PCR reads for TCRdb. The table has some 40,000 clones, roughly 13% seen once. There were no patients who had received any treatment before thyroid surgery. The sequenced sample consisted of blood. The origin of the receptors is a female donor with papillary thyroid cancer or a benign thyroid nodule (not recorded which). Some clones in this sample may be carry-over from other donors' samples.

This clone occurred many times. This rearrangement joins TRBV7-8 to TRBJ2-1; no firm D call. The germline V and J ends were trimmed by 1 base and 1 base, with 5 bases remaining between them. Looked up from germline, CDR1 is SGHVS and CDR2 is FQNEAQ. The CDR3 covers 14 residues. DNA of the CDR3: TGTGCCAGCAGCTTAGGGGGTTCCTACAATGAGCAGTTCTTC. Its translation: CASSLGGSYNEQFF.

The table lists this clone with many counts. The chain uses TRBV27 and TRBJ1-2, with 7 bases identical to TRBD1. From germline, CDR1 is MNHEY and CDR2 SMNVEV (reference sequence). The CDR3 contains 14 residues. V lost 6 bases, J lost 3 bases, and 7 bases stayed unmatched. The CDR3 here is CASRAQGEDYGYTF. CDR3 bases: TGTGCCAGCAGGGCGCAGGGGGAGGACTATGGCTACACCTTC.

The J gene is TRBJ2-6, the V gene TRBV2; possible D gene TRBD2, 5 bases. From germline, CDR1 is SNHLY and CDR2 FYNNEI. V was trimmed by 7 bases and J by 4 bases, leaving 8 bases between them. The CDR3 length is 13 residues. As DNA, the CDR3 is TGTGCCAGCACGGGGTTGGGGGCCAACGTCCTGACTTTC. It is translated as CASTGLGANVLTF.

This clone was detected many times. V is TRBV4-2 and J is TRBJ2-2; maybe TRBD2 (6 bases). Germline V gene lookup returns CDR1 LGHNA and CDR2 YNFKEQ. There are 16 residues in the CDR3. The germline V and J ends were trimmed by 0 bases and 4 bases, with 12 bases remaining between them. CDR3 coding DNA: TGTGCCAGCAGCCAAGAGCAACTAGCCCTCACCGGGGAGCTGTTTTTT. Translating gives CASSQEQLALTGELFF.

In its sample, this clone was seen a few times. The chain couples TRBV2 to TRBJ1-1; 8 nucleotides agree with TRBD1. The V gene's germline CDR1 is SNHLY and CDR2 FYNNEI. The J segment lost 5 bases and the V segment lost 6 bases, leaving 5 bases of the junction unmatched. The CDR3 loop spans 13 amino acids. As DNA, the CDR3 is TGTGCCAGCAGAGTTACAGGGGGAACTGAAGCTTTCTTT. This codes for CASRVTGGTEAFF. Drawing the rest from reference TRBV2 and TRBJ1-1, the complete variable domain is EPEVTQTPSHQVTQMGQEVILRCVPISNHLYFYWYRQILGQKVEFLVSFYNNEISEKSEIFDDQFSVERPDGSNFTLKIRSTKLEDSAMYFCASRVTGGTEAFFGQGTRLTVV.

Turning to this clone: One end of the junction fails to match germline, which may point to a read error. The V gene is TRBV20-1, the J gene TRBJ2-1, with 11 nucleotides matching TRBD2. The CDR3 loop spans 15 amino acids. Looked up from germline, CDR1 is DFQATT and CDR2 is SNEGSKA (reference sequence). The CDR3 DNA reads as TGCAGTGCTACACTTAGCGGGAGGGCCATCAATGAGCATTTCTTC. It codes for CSATLSGRAINEHFF.

This clone appeared many times. The rearrangement joins TRBV20-1 to TRBJ2-7; 8 positions match TRBD1. The V gene end was trimmed by 2 bases and the J gene end by 3 bases; junction bases not matched to a gene: 3. The CDR3 extends over 13 amino acids. Germline V CDR1 and CDR2: DFQATT, SNEGSKA (reference sequence). The CDR3 nucleotides read TGCAGTGCTAGACCAGGGGGCGTCTACGAGCAGTACTTC. Translated: CSARPGGVYEQYF.

This clone was counted at least ten times. The chain recombines TRBV19 with TRBJ1-6; D is unclear. From germline, CDR1 is LNHDA and CDR2 SQIVND (reference sequence). The CDR3 is 12 residues long. V lost 6 bases and J 0 bases, leaving 0 bases between the germline ends. In DNA, the CDR3 is TGTGCCAGTAGCTCCTATAATTCACCCCTCCACTTT. Protein product: CASSSYNSPLHF.

In its sample, this clone was seen many times. The chain employs TRBV7-3 and TRBJ2-6, with D perhaps matching TRBD2 (5 bases). This CDR3 spans 16 amino acids. V lost 5 bases and J 0 bases, leaving 11 bases between the germline ends. The V gene's germline CDR1 is SGHTA and CDR2 FQGTGA. The CDR3: CASSPGGISGANVLTF. CDR3 coding DNA: TGTGCCAGCAGCCCAGGAGGAATCTCTGGGGCCAACGTCCTGACTTTC.

The sample holds many counts of this clone. The J gene is TRBJ2-3, the V gene TRBV5-4; 8 bases align to TRBD2. J gave up 6 bases and V 0 bases, and 6 bases lay outside the gene matches. Germline CDR1 reads SGHNT; CDR2 reads YYREEE (reference sequence). This CDR3 has 15 residues. The CDR3 loop is CASSLDGRGVDTQYF. The CDR3 coding sequence is TGTGCCAGCAGCTTGGACGGGAGGGGGGTTGATACGCAGTATTTT.